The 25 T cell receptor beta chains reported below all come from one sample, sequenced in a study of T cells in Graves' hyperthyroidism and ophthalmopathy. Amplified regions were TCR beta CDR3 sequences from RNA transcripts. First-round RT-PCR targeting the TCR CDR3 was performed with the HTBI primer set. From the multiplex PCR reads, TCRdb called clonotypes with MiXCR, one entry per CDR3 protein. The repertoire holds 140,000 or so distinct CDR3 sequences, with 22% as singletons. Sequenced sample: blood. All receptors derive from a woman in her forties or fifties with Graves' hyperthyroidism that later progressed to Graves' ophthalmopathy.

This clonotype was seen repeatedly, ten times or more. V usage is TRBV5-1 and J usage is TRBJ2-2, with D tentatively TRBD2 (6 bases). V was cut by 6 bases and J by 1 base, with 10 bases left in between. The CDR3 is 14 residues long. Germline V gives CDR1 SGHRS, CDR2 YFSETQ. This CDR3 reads CASTRRGNTGELFF. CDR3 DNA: TGCGCCAGCACCCGGAGGGGGAACACCGGGGAGCTGTTTTTT.

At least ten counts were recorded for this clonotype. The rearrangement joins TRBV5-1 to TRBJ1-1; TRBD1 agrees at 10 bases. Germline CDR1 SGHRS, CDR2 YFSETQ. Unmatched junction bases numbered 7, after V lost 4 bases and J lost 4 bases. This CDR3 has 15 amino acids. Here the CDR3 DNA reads TGCGCCAGCAGCCCGTCGACAGGGGGCGTCACTGAAGCTTTCTTT. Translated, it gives CASSPSTGGVTEAFF. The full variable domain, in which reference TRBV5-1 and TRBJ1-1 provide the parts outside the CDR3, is KAGVTQTPRYLIKTRGQQVTLSCSPISGHRSVSWYQQTPGQGLQFLFEYFSETQRNKGNFPGRFSGRQFSNSRSEMNVSTLELGDSALYLCASSPSTGGVTEAFFGQGTRLTVV.

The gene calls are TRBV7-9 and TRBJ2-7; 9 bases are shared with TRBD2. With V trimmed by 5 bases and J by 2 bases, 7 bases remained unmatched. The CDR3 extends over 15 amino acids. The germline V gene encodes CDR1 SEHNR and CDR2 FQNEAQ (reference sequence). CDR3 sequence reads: CASSPASGETYEQYF. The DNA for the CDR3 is TGTGCCAGCAGCCCGGCTAGCGGGGAAACCTACGAGCAGTACTTC.

The DNA for the CDR3 is TGTGCCAGCAGCCTGGTCCCGGGGGACGAGCAGTACTTC. This codes for CASSLVPGDEQYF. The chain carries TRBV14 and TRBJ2-7; D perhaps matches TRBD2 (6 bases). CDR1 SGHDN and CDR2 FVKESK come from the germline V gene. Deletions cut 4 bases from V and 5 bases from J, with 12 bases between. The CDR3 is 13 residues long.

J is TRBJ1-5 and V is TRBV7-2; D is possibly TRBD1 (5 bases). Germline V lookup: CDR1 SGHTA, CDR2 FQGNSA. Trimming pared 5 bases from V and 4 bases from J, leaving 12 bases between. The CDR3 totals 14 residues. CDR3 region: CASSAGGKNQPQHF. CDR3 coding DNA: TGTGCCAGCAGCGCTGGGGGGAAAAATCAGCCCCAGCATTTT.

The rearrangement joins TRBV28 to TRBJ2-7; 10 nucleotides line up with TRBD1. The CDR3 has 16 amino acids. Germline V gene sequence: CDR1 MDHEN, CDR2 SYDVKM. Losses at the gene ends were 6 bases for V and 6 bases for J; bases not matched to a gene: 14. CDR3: CASSHLGQGGTTEQYF. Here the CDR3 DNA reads TGTGCCAGCAGCCACCTCGGACAGGGGGGGACTACCGAGCAGTACTTC.

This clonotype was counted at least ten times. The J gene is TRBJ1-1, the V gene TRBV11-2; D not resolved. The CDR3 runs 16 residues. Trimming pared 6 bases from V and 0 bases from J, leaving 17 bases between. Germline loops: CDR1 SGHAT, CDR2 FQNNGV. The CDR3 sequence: CASSSTITVVNTEAFF. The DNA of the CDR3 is TGTGCCAGCAGTTCAACCATTACAGTGGTGAACACTGAAGCTTTCTTT.

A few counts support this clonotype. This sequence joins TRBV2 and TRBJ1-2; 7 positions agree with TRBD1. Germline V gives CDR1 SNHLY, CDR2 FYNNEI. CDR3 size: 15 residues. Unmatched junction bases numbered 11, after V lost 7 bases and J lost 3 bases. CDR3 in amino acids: CASKGELTGDYGYTF. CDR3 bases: TGTGCCAGCAAGGGCGAGCTAACAGGGGACTATGGCTACACCTTC. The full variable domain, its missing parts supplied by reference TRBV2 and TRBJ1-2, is EPEVTQTPSHQVTQMGQEVILRCVPISNHLYFYWYRQILGQKVEFLVSFYNNEISEKSEIFDDQFSVERPDGSNFTLKIRSTKLEDSAMYFCASKGELTGDYGYTFGSGTRLTVV.

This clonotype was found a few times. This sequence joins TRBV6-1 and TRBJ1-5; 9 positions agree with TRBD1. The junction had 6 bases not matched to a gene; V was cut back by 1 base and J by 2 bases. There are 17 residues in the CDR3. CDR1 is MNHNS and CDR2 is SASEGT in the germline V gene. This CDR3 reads CASSEEVWDRGNQPQHF. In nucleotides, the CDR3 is TGTGCCAGCAGTGAAGAAGTTTGGGACAGGGGCAATCAGCCCCAGCATTTT.

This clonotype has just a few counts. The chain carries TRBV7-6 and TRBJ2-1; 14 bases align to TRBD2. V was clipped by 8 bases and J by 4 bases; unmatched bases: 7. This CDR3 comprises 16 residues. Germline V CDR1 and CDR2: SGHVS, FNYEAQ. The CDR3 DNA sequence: TGTGCCAGCGGATCGACTAGCGGGAGGGGATACAATGAGCAGTTCTTC. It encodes CASGSTSGRGYNEQFF.

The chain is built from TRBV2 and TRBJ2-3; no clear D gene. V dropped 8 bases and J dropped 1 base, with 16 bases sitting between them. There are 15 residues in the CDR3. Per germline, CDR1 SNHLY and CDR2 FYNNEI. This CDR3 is CASYGLADRTDTQYF. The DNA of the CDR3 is TGTGCCAGCTATGGGCTGGCGGACCGCACAGATACGCAGTATTTT.

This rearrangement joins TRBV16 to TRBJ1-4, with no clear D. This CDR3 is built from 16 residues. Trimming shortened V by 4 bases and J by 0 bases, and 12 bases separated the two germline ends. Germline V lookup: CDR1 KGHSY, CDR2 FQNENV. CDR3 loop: CASSPYLQTTNEKLFF. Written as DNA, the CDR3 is TGTGCCAGCAGCCCCTACTTGCAGACAACTAATGAAAAACTGTTTTTT.

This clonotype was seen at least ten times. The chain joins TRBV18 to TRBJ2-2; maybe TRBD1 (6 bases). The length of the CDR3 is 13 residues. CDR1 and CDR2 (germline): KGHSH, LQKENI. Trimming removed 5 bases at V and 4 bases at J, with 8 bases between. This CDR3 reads CASSSDSTGELFF. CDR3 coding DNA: TGTGCCAGCTCATCGGACAGCACCGGGGAGCTGTTTTTT.

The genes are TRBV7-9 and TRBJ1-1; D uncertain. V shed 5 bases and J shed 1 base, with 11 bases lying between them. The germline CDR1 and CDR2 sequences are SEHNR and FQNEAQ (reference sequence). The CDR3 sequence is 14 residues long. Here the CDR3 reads CASSLRHANTEAFF. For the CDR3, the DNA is TGTGCCAGCAGCCTGCGACATGCGAACACTGAAGCTTTCTTT.

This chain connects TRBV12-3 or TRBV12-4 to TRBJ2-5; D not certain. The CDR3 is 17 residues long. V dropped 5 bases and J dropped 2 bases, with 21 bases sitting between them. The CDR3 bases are TGTGCCAGCAGTCCGCGCCGCCGCGTGCCCGGGCAAGAGACCCAGTACTTC. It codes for CASSPRRRVPGQETQYF.

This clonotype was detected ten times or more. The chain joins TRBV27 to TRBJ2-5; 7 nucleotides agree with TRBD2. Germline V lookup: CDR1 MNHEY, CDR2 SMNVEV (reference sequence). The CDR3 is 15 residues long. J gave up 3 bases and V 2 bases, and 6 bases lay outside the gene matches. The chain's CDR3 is CASSLASSGKETQYF. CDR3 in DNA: TGTGCCAGCAGTTTAGCGTCTAGCGGAAAAGAGACCCAGTACTTC.

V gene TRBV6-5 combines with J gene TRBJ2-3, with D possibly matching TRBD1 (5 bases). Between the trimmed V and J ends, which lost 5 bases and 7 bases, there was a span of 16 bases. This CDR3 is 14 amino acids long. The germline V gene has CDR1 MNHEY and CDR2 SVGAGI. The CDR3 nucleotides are TGTGCCAGCAGTCCTCGAGAAGGGGTTCATACGCAGTATTTT. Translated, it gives CASSPREGVHTQYF.

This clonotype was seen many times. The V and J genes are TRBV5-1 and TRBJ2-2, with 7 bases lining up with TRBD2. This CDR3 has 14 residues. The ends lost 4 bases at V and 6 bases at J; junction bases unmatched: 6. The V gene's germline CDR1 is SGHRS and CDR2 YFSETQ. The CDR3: CASSREALPGELFF. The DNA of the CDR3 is TGCGCCAGCAGCCGGGAGGCCTTACCCGGGGAGCTGTTTTTT.

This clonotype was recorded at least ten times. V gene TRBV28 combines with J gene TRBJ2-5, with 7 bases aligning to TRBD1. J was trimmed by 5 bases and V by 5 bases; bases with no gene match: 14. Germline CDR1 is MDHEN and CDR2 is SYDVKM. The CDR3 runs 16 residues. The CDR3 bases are TGTGCCAGCAGTACCAAACAGGGGCCAGGTGGGGAGACCCAGTACTTC. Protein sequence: CASSTKQGPGGETQYF.

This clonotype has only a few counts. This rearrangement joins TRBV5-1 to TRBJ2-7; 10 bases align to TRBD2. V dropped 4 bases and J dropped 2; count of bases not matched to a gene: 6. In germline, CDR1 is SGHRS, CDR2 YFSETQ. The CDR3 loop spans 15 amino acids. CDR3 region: CASSQSGRAPYEQYF. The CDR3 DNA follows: TGCGCCAGCAGCCAAAGCGGGAGGGCGCCCTACGAGCAGTACTTC.

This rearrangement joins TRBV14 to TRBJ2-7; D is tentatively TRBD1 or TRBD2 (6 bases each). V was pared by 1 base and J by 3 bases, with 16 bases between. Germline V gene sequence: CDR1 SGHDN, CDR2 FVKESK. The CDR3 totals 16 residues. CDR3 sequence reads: CASSQGRGSRGYEQYF. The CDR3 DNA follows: TGTGCCAGCAGCCAAGGGAGGGGGTCTCGGGGCTACGAGCAGTACTTC.

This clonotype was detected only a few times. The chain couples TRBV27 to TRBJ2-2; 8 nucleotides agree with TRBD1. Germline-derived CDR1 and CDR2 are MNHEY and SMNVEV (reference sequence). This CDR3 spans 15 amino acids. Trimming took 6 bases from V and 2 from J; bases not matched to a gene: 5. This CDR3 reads CASRGTGLNTGELFF. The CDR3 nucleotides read TGTGCCAGCAGGGGGACAGGCCTTAACACCGGGGAGCTGTTTTTT.

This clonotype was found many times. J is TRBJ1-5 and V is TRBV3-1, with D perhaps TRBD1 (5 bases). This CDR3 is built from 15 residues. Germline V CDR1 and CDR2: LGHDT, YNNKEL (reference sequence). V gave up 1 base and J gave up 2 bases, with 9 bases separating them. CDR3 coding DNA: TGTGCCAGCAGCCAAGGCAGGGCGGGCAATCAGCCCCAGCATTTT. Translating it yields CASSQGRAGNQPQHF.

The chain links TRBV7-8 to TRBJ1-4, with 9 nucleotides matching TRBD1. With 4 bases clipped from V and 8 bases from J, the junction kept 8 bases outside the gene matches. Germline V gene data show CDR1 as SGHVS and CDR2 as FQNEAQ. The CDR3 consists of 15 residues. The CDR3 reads CASSSDRGSGEKLFF. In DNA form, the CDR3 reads TGTGCCAGCAGCTCAGACAGGGGGTCAGGGGAAAAACTGTTTTTT.

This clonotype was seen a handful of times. The CDR3 DNA reads TGTGCCAGCAGCGTAAAGGGACTAGCGGGATACAATGAGCAGTTCTTC. Its protein product is CASSVKGLAGYNEQFF. The rearrangement uses TRBV9 and TRBJ2-1; 13 bases line up with TRBD2. The CDR3 loop spans 16 amino acids. The junction had 2 bases not matched to a gene; V was cut back by 1 base and J by 4 bases. Germline CDR1 reads SGDLS; CDR2 reads YYNGEE.